Sequencing of this T cell receptor (beta chain) was carried out in a study of blood T cell repertoires in COVID-19. Generated by immunoSEQ multiplex PCR, the TCRdb table keeps only in-frame clones and is missing some. In the table there are about 350,000 clones, around 87% of which are singletons. Categorization into cohorts depended on clinical history that participants reported. J gave up 1 base and V 5 bases, and 10 bases lay outside the gene matches. The CDR3 length is 17 residues. Germline-derived CDR1 and CDR2 are SEHNR and FQNEAQ (reference sequence). The rearrangement links TRBV7-9 to TRBJ2-3, with 9 bases aligning to TRBD2. Material for sequencing was PBMCs or T cells enriched from blood (not recorded which). The source of this sequence is a woman between 25 and 40 years old who had recovered from COVID-19. Here the CDR3 reads CASSPGGGGLGTDTQYF. In DNA, the CDR3 is TGTGCCAGCAGCCCGGGCGGGGGGGGCCTCGGCACAGATACGCAGTATTTT. Together with reference TRBV7-9 and TRBJ2-3, the CDR3 gives the full variable domain: DTGVSQNPRHKITKRGQNVTFRCDPISEHNRLYWYRQTLGQGPEFLTYFQNEAQLEKSRLLSDRFSAERPKGSFSTLEIQRTEQGDSAMYLCASSPGGGGLGTDTQYFGPGTRLTVL.